This record covers a single T cell receptor (beta chain). Its antigen is not known. For the second PCR, which ran for about 7 to 11 cycles, a sample-barcoded 5' primer and a J-beta primer mix were used. TCRdb called the 5' RACE reads again in MiXCR, with one record for every CDR3 protein. Counted here are 2 million or so distinct CDR3 sequences, around 50% occurring once; the ten biggest clones make up less than 2.5%. This sample stems from a study of blood T cells in healthy people across ages. Regarding the study as a whole: There was a strong correlation between TCR beta diversity and naive T cell percentage. Naive and antigen-experienced cells were not separated, limiting conclusive comparison.

Specimen: blood. The TCR originated in a woman between 40 and 55 years old in good health.

The CDR3 region is CASRRLAGAQSTDTQYF. CDR3 DNA sequence: TGTGCCAGCAGGAGACTAGCGGGGGCCCAAAGCACAGATACGCAGTATTTT. The J gene is TRBJ2-3, the V gene TRBV6-2 or TRBV6-3; 12 bases are a match to TRBD2. The V gene's germline CDR1 is MNHEY and CDR2 SVGEGT. The CDR3 has 17 residues. After removal of 6 bases from V and 0 bases from J, the junction contained 7 bases not matched to a gene.